These T cell receptor beta chains were read from a single sample in a study of T cells in Graves' hyperthyroidism and ophthalmopathy. TCRdb independently ran MiXCR on the multiplex PCR reads; one entry per CDR3 protein. Here the sample spans 600,000 to 850,000 distinct CDR3 sequences, roughly a sixth being singletons. Sequencing input: blood. These receptors originate from a woman aged 45-60 years with Graves' hyperthyroidism that later progressed to Graves' ophthalmopathy. The CDR3 runs from the conserved cysteine through the conserved F or W. Each record gives: J gene, CDR3 length, V gene, CDR3 protein.

TRBJ2-1 | 13 | TRBV7-9 | CASSLGLRNEQFF
TRBJ1-2 | 13 | TRBV5-5 | CASSLFRGHGYTF
TRBJ1-4 | 17 | TRBV7-9 | CASSSGATGTVNEKLFF
TRBJ2-5 | 14 | TRBV3-1 | CASSQDRGQETQYF
TRBJ2-6 | 14 | TRBV20-1 | CSATSGTGANVLTF
TRBJ2-5 | 15 | TRBV12-3/TRBV12-4 | CASSFPRGNQETQYF
TRBJ1-1 | 15 | TRBV30 | CAWSPPRIRGTEAFF
TRBJ1-4 | 13 | TRBV2 | CASSLIADEKLFF
TRBJ1-4 | 16 | TRBV7-2 | CASSLVRPATNEKLFF
TRBJ1-2 | 15 | TRBV18 | CASSPVDRSNYGYTF
TRBJ1-1 | 17 | TRBV3-1 | CASSRRSNRGGGTEAFF
TRBJ1-2 | 14 | TRBV3-1 | CASSQVVDGGGYTF
TRBJ2-1 | 13 | TRBV2 | CASNHRQGGEQFF
TRBJ2-4 | 16 | TRBV3-1 | CASSPQGGMAKNIQYF
TRBJ2-1 | 14 | TRBV6-6 | CASSYYGENNEQFF
TRBJ2-2 | 15 | TRBV6-1 | CASSQPGGITGELFF
TRBJ2-1 | 13 | TRBV7-9 | CASRRVSYNEQFF
TRBJ1-5 | 14 | TRBV7-9 | CASSLAGGLQPQHF
TRBJ2-2 | 13 | TRBV11-3 | CASSLRGPGELFF
TRBJ2-6 | 14 | TRBV6-1 | CACAGQPGANVLTF
TRBJ1-1 | 17 | TRBV29-1 | CSVDRGTGGFVNTEAFF
TRBJ1-6 | 15 | TRBV19 | CASSTSWTGNSPLHF
TRBJ1-4 | 19 | TRBV6-2/TRBV6-3 | CASSPNLRTGGSTNEKLFF
TRBJ2-7 | 18 | TRBV6-5 | CASSYSFSSASGGYEQYF
TRBJ2-3 | 17 | TRBV24-1 | CATSDLGRGEGTDTQYF
TRBJ2-1 | 14 | TRBV7-2 | CASSGLTSVYEQFF
TRBJ2-6 | 18 | TRBV7-9 | CASSSDRVTISGANVLTF
TRBJ2-1 | 14 | TRBV2 | CASSVSSAGNEQFF
TRBJ2-5 | 15 | TRBV20-1 | CSAKWAGGYRETQYF
TRBJ1-3 | 13 | TRBV20-1 | CSARPGGRNTIYF
TRBJ1-2 | 16 | TRBV6-2/TRBV6-3 | CASSYSVPGAPYGYTF